This TCR beta chain was retrieved from a study of blood T cell repertoires in COVID-19 (dated by TCRdb to 2020 to 2022). Regarding the complete study: Samples from collaborators originated in the United States, Italy and Spain and spanned both the acute and convalescent phases of COVID-19. The samples were drawn from the first 160 participants of the ongoing ImmuneRACE study and from 1,254 subjects provided by 6 global collaborators. Where available, HLA class I and class II types were obtained from metadata supplied by the sample provider rather than from assay-based typing. The prospective study material was composed of cDNA or gDNA derived from T cells, B-cell-depleted T cells, or PBMCs. Deeply sampled blood TCRbeta repertoires from subjects exposed to, actively infected with, or recovered from COVID-19 were included in the dataset. The sample metadata nearly always contained a de-identified subject ID, COVID-19 status, age in years and sex. A freely available public database, intended as a resource for researchers studying the immune response to SARS-CoV-2, is where the repertoires were released. Summary of the overall study and its limitations: Clinical and demographic metadata were provided uncurated, with the amount varying by source and participant.

TCRbeta CDR3 regions were amplified from genomic DNA by means of the immunoSEQ Assay, a bias-controlled multiplex PCR. Turning to the authors' computational methods: The number of nucleated cells in each sample was estimated from the amplification of reference gene primers within the assay. To quantify the absolute abundance of each unique TCRbeta CDR3 rearrangement, sequence reads were collapsed and filtered. For each sample, productive Simpson clonality was calculated by taking the square root of Simpson's diversity index across productive rearrangements. Held by TCRdb, this immuneACCESS table contains in-frame sequences only and omits some clones. Under half of the omission traces to an unresolved V gene where checked; the cause of the rest is unknown. The D gene and trimming were derived from the DNA, and the V and J assignments and clone size from that table. Here the sample has approximately 120,000 clones; 75% to 90% occur a single time. The ten largest make up over 15% of the sample.

In the prospective study, participants were roughly 18 to 100 years old, resided in about 25 geographic areas of the United States, and were enrolled through a virtual design. Cohort assignment in the prospective study relied on participant-reported clinical history from a screening survey and a study questionnaire. Recovered participants in ImmuneRACE Cohort 3 were defined as having two consecutive negative NP/OP PCR tests, clearance from a healthcare professional, or resolution of symptoms. In the prospective study, whole blood, serum and a nasopharyngeal or oropharyngeal swab were collected from each participant by mobile phlebotomists. Over a roughly 2-month period, participants in the prospective study had the option of providing additional blood draws and questionnaires. Blood samples from the prospective study were shipped frozen or at room temperature prior to DNA extraction. V has 5 bases trimmed and J has 7 bases trimmed; junction bases matching no gene number 8. The germline V gene gives CDR1 as MNHEY and CDR2 as SVGAGI. Spanning cysteine to phenylalanine, the CDR3 consists of 14 amino acids. The kept DNA is CDR3 alone, 42 bases in frame from the first base.

Worth noting for this clone: The antigen it recognizes is unknown. Base qualities were left out, and no much larger clone turns up one base away.

This receptor was obtained from a man in his thirties or forties who had recovered from COVID-19. Material: PBMCs or T cells enriched from blood (not recorded which). The rearranged segments are TRBV6-5 and TRBJ2-7; the central 10 bases match TRBD1. The CDR3 has the sequence CASSRDRGSGEQYF. The DNA sequence reads TGTGCCAGCAGTCGGGACAGGGGATCGGGGGAGCAGTACTTC.